These 3 T cell receptor beta chains originate from one sample sequenced in a study of vaccination and CD4 T cells after COVID-19. Their specific antigens are unknown. Treatment meaning: approximately 11-day PBMC culture with coronavirus spike peptide pools or control peptides (ViraFEST assay). The Oncomine TCR Beta short-read assay sequenced DNA from cultured CD4+ T cells. MiXCR was run by TCRdb on the PCR reads, yielding one entry per CDR3 protein. The table lists some 16,000 distinct CDR3 sequences, about two fifths of them singletons. Sequences were derived from CD4+ T cells from blood, cultured in vitro, sampled after SARS-CoV-2 vaccination. The receptor set was obtained from a human donor who had recovered from COVID-19.

This clonotype was detected only a few times. This chain joins TRBV7-3 and TRBJ2-2; D gene ambiguous. Germline assignment: CDR1 SGHTA and CDR2 FQGTGA. The CDR3 runs to 13 residues. V was shortened by 4 bases and J by 6 bases, with 9 bases between the two germline ends. CDR3 DNA sequence: TGTGCCAGCAGCTCGTCCTTTGCCGGGGAGCTGTTTTTT. Protein sequence: CASSSSFAGELFF.

This clonotype was counted a few times. The V gene is TRBV27, the J gene TRBJ1-5; 7 bases line up with TRBD1. V was clipped by 5 bases and J by 1 base; unmatched bases: 8. The CDR3 has 16 residues. Germline CDR1 is MNHEY and CDR2 is SMNVEV (reference sequence). The CDR3 DNA is TGTGCCAGCAGTCCCCGACAGGGTGGGAGCAATCAGCCCCAGCATTTT. Protein product: CASSPRQGGSNQPQHF.

The chain employs TRBV2 and TRBJ2-5; 7 nucleotides line up with TRBD2. The CDR3 contains 15 residues. The germline gives CDR1 SNHLY, CDR2 FYNNEI. The junction had 6 bases not matched to a gene; V was cut back by 4 bases and J by 1 base. This CDR3 reads CASSGAGEGQETQYF. Written as DNA, the CDR3 is TGTGCCAGCAGTGGGGCGGGAGAGGGCCAAGAGACCCAGTACTTC.